Reported below is one T cell receptor beta chain. The record originates from a study of T cells after yellow fever vaccination. CDR3 length: 14 amino acids. The germline V gene has CDR1 SGHDT and CDR2 YYEEEE. The V and J ends lost 0 bases and 5 bases respectively, with 11 bases between them. Production of TCR cDNA was by 5'RACE template switching, which also added a universal primer site and UMIs. MiXCR, run by TCRdb on the 5' RACE reads, gives a single entry per CDR3 protein. Of around 500,000 distinct CDR3 sequences listed, less than 25% are singletons. The clonotype originates from a young man who received the YFV17D yellow fever vaccine. The chain employs TRBV5-6 and TRBJ2-5; D tentatively reads TRBD1 or TRBD2 (5 bases each). Material: PBMCs, obtained about 20 days after the first yellow fever vaccination. CDR3 in DNA: TGTGCCAGCAGCTTGGGAGGGGTGATGGAGACCCAGTACTTC. It encodes CASSLGGVMETQYF.